A selection of T cell receptor beta chains follows, all from one sample in a study of T cells after yellow fever vaccination. TCRdb re-analysed the 5' RACE reads in MiXCR, keeping a single row per CDR3 protein. The table has a few hundred thousand distinct CDR3 sequences, 3.6% seen once. The sequences come from PBMCs, collected on the day of the yellow fever booster vaccination. The receptors stem from a young man who received the YFV17D yellow fever vaccine. CDR3s include the opening cysteine and the closing phenylalanine or tryptophan. Each record gives: D gene, V gene, clone size, J gene, CDR3 protein, CDR3 DNA. A D gene is named only where the DNA matches it firmly. Clone size, where shown, is once, few, many, or a class for clones that have expanded.

TRBD1	TRBV30	few	TRBJ1-2	CAWSPGGQFGYTF	TGTGCCTGGAGTCCGGGGGGACAGTTCGGCTACACCTTC
.	TRBV6-2/TRBV6-3	few	TRBJ1-5	CASSYLLGGQPQHF	TGTGCCAGCAGTTACCTCCTGGGGGGTCAGCCCCAGCATTTT
.	TRBV4-2	.	TRBJ1-6	CASSQERGYNSPLHF	TGTGCCAGCAGCCAAGAACGAGGATATAATTCACCCCTCCACTTT
.	TRBV27	few	TRBJ2-7	CASSTRGGPYEQYF	TGTGCCAGCAGCACCAGGGGAGGTCCCTACGAGCAGTACTTC
.	TRBV6-5	.	TRBJ1-1	CASRLRDPGVHRTNTEAFF	TGTGCCAGCAGACTCCGTGACCCAGGGGTACATCGTACGAACACTGAAGCTTTCTTT
.	TRBV5-1	many	TRBJ2-7	CASSPGLGSYEQYF	TGCGCCAGCAGCCCCGGACTGGGCTCCTACGAGCAGTACTTC
.	TRBV5-1	many	TRBJ2-5	CASSLYGGEGTQYF	TGCGCCAGCAGCTTGTACGGCGGGGAAGGGACCCAGTACTTC
TRBD1	TRBV3-1	few	TRBJ1-1	CASSQDPTGVTEAFF	TGTGCCAGCAGCCAAGATCCCACAGGGGTCACTGAAGCTTTCTTT
.	TRBV2	.	TRBJ2-2	CASKEDSTGELFF	TGTGCCAGCAAAGAGGACAGCACCGGGGAGCTGTTTTTT
.	TRBV5-5	many	TRBJ2-7	CASSLPHYEQYF	TGTGCCAGCAGCTTGCCACACTACGAGCAGTACTTC
.	TRBV25-1	many	TRBJ2-1	CASSELSGNPYNEQFF	TGTGCCAGCAGTGAATTGTCAGGGAACCCCTACAATGAGCAGTTCTTC
.	TRBV12-3/TRBV12-4	.	TRBJ2-7	CASSRDQGRQYF	TGTGCCAGCAGTAGGGACCAGGGGCGGCAGTACTTC
.	TRBV6-1	many	TRBJ1-5	CASSSRGRSSGNQPQHF	TGTGCCAGCAGTTCCCGAGGGCGGAGTAGCGGCAATCAGCCCCAGCATTTT
.	TRBV19	few	TRBJ1-3	CASTRPSSGNTIYF	TGTGCCAGTACCCGACCGAGCTCTGGAAACACCATATATTTT
.	TRBV12-3/TRBV12-4	many	TRBJ1-5	CASSFRGMSNQPQHF	TGTGCCAGCAGTTTTAGGGGGATGAGCAATCAGCCCCAGCATTTT
.	TRBV19	.	TRBJ1-4	CASSGQLHRGEKLFF	TGTGCCAGTAGCGGACAGCTTCACCGGGGCGAAAAACTGTTTTTT
.	TRBV4-1	many	TRBJ2-7	CASSQVGVAGYEQYF	TGCGCCAGCAGCCAAGTCGGCGTAGCTGGCTACGAGCAGTACTTC
TRBD1	TRBV2	.	TRBJ2-1	CASSQGGRWQFF	TGTGCCAGCAGTCAAGGGGGCCGTTGGCAGTTCTTC
.	TRBV5-1	many	TRBJ2-5	CASSLRSRGLQETQYF	TGCGCCAGCAGCTTGAGAAGTAGAGGATTGCAAGAGACCCAGTACTTC
.	TRBV6-2/TRBV6-3	.	TRBJ2-2	CASTGGLWTGELFF	TGTGCCAGCACGGGGGGCCTCTGGACCGGGGAGCTGTTTTTT
.	TRBV5-6	.	TRBJ1-2	CASSLSGGWHSNYGYTF	TGTGCCAGCAGCCTGTCCGGGGGATGGCATTCTAACTATGGCTACACCTTC